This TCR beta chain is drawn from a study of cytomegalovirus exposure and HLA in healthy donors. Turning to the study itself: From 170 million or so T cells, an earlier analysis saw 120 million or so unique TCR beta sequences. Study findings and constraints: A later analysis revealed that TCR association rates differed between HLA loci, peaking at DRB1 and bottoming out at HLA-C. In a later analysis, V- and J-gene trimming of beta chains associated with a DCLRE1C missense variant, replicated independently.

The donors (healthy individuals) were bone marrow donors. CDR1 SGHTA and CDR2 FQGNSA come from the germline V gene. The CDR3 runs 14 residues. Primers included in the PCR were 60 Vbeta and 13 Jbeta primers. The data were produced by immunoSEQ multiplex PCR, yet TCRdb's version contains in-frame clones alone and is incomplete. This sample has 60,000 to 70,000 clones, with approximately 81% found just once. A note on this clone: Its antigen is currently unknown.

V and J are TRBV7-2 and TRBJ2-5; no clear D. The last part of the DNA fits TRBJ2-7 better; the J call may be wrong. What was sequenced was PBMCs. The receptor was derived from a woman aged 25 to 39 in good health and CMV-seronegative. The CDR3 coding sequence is TGTGCCAGCAGTCGAGAACGGTCCTCCTACGAGCAGTACTTC. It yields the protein CASSRERSSYEQYF.